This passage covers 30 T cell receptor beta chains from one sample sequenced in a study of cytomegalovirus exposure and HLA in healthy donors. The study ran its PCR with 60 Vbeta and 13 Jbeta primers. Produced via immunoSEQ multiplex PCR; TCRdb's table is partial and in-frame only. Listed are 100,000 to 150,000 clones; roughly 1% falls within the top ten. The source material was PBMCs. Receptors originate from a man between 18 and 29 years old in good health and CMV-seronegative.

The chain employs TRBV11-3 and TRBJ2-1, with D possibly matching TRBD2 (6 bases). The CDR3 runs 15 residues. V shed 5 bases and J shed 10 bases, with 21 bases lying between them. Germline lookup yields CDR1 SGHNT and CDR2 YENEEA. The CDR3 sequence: CASSLAINRGGEQFF. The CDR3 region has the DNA TGTGCCAGCAGCCTAGCGATCAACCGGGGTGGGGAGCAGTTCTTC.

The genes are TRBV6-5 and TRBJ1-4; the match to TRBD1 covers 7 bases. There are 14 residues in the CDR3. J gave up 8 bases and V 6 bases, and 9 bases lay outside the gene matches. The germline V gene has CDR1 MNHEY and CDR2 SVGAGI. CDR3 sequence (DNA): TGTGCCAGCAGGAAAACAGGGGCGGGGGAAAAACTGTTTTTT. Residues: CASRKTGAGEKLFF.

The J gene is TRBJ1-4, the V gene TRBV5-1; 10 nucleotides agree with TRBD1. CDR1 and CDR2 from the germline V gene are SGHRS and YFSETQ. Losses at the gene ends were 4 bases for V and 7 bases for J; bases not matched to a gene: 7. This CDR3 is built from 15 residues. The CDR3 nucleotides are TGCGCCAGCAGCCTAAAGACAGGGGGCAGTGAAAAACTGTTTTTT. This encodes CASSLKTGGSEKLFF.

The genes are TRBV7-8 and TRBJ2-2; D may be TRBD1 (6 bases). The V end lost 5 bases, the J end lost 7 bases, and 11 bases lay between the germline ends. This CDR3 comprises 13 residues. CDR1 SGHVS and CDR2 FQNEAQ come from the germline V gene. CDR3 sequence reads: CASSETGYGELFF. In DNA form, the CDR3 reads TGTGCCAGCAGCGAAACAGGGTACGGGGAGCTGTTTTTT.

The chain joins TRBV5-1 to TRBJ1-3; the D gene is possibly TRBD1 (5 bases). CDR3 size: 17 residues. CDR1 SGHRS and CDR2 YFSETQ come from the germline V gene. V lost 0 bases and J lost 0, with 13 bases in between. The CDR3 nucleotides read TGCGCCAGCAGCTTGGTGGGACTCATGAGCTCTGGAAACACCATATATTTT. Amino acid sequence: CASSLVGLMSSGNTIYF.

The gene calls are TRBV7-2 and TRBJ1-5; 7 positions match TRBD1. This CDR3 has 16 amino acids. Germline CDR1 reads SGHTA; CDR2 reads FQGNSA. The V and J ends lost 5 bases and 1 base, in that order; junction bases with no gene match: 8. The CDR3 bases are TGTGCCAGCAGCCGGAAATCGGACAGGAGCAATCAGCCCCAGCATTTT. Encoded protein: CASSRKSDRSNQPQHF.

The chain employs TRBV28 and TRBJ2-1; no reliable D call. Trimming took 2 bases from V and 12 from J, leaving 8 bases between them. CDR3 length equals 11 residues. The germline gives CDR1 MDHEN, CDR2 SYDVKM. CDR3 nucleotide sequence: TGTGCCAGCAGTTTAGGGCACCCGCAGTTCTTC. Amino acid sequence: CASSLGHPQFF.

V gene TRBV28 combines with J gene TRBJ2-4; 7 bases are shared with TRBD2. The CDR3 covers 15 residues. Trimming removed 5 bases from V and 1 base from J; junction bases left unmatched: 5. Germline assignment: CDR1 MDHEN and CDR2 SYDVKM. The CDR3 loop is CASSPGGMAKNIQYF. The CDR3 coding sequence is TGTGCCAGCAGTCCCGGGGGGATGGCCAAAAACATTCAGTACTTC.

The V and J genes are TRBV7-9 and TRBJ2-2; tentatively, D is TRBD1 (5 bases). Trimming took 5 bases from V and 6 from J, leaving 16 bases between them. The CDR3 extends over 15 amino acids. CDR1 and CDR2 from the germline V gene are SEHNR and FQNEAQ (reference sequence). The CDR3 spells CASSPSGLTAGELFF. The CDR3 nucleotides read TGTGCCAGCAGCCCCTCAGGGCTTACAGCCGGGGAGCTGTTTTTT.

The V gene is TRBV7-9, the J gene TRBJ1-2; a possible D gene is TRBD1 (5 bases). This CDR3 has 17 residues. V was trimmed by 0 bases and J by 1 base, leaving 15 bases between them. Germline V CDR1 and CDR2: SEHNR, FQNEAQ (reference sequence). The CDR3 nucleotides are TGTGCCAGCAGCTTAGCGCTGGGAGGGACCGTTAACTATGGCTACACCTTC. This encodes CASSLALGGTVNYGYTF.

This CDR3 is CASSTDGTSGTWQTSGTGELFF. As DNA, the CDR3 is TGTGCCAGTAGTACCGACGGGACTAGCGGGACATGGCAGACTTCGGGGACCGGGGAGCTGTTTTTT. V and J are TRBV19 and TRBJ2-2; 13 bases line up with TRBD2. The V and J ends lost 4 bases and 5 bases, in that order; junction bases with no gene match: 22. CDR3 length: 22 residues. In germline, CDR1 is LNHDA, CDR2 SQIVND (reference sequence).

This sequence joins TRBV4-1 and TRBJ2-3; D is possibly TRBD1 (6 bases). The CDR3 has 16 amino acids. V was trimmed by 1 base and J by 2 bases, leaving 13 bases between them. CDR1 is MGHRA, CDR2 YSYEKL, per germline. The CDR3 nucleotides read TGCGCCAGCAGCCAAGGGAACAGGGTCTACACAGATACGCAGTATTTT. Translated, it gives CASSQGNRVYTDTQYF.

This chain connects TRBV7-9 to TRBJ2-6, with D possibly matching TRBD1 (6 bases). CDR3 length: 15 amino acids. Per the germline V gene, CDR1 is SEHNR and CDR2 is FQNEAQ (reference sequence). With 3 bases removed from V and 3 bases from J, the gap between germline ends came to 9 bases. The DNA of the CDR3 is TGTGCCAGCAGCTTCTACAGGGTTGGGGCCAACGTCCTGACTTTC. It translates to CASSFYRVGANVLTF.

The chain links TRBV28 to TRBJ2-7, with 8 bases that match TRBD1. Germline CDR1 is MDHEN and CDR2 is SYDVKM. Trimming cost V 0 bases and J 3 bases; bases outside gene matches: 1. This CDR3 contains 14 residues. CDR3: CASSLWGTGYEQYF. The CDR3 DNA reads TGTGCCAGCAGTTTATGGGGGACAGGCTACGAGCAGTACTTC.

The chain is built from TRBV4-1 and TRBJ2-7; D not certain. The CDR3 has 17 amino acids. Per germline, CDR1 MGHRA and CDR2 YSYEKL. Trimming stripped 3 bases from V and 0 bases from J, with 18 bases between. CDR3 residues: CASSQFYDPGTSYEQYF. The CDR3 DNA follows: TGCGCCAGCAGCCAGTTCTATGACCCAGGAACCTCCTACGAGCAGTACTTC.

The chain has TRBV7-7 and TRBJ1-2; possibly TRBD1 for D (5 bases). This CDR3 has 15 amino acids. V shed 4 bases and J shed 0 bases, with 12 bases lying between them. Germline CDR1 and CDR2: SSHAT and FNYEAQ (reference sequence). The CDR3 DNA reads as TGTGCCAGCAGCTCGGGACGGGGGACTAACTATGGCTACACCTTC. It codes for CASSSGRGTNYGYTF.

CDR3 nucleotide sequence: TGTGCCAGCAGTTCCACCGGACAGGGTCAGCCCCAGCATTTT. Residues: CASSSTGQGQPQHF. J is TRBJ1-5 and V is TRBV6-5; the match to TRBD1 covers 8 bases. With V trimmed by 4 bases and J by 6 bases, 5 bases remained unmatched. The CDR3 sequence is 14 residues long. The germline V gene has CDR1 MNHEY and CDR2 SVGAGI.

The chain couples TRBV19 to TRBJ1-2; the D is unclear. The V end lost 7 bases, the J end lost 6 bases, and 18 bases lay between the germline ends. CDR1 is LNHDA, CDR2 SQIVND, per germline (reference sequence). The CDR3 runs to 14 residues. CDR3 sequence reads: CASNPGPLKDGYTF. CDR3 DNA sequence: TGTGCCAGTAACCCGGGTCCGCTAAAAGATGGCTACACCTTC. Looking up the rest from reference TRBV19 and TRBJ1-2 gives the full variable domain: DGGITQSPKYLFRKEGQNVTLSCEQNLNHDAMYWYRQDPGQGLRLIYYSQIVNDFQKGDIAEGYSVSREKKESFPLTVTSAQKNPTAFYLCASNPGPLKDGYTFGSGTRLTVV.

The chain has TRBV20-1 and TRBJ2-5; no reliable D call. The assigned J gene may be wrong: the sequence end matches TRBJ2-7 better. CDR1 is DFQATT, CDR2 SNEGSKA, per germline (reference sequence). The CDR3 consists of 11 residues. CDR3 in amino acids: CSASLIYEQYF. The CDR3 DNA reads TGCAGTGCTAGTCTCATCTACGAGCAGTACTTC.

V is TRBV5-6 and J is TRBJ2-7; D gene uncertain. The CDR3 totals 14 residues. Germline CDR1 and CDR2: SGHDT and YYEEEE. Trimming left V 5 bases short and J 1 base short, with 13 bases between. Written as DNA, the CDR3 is TGTGCCAGCAGTTACCGGGTCCTATCCTACGAGCAGTACTTC. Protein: CASSYRVLSYEQYF. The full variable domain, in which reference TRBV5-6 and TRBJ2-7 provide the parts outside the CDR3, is DAGVTQSPTHLIKTRGQQVTLRCSPKSGHDTVSWYQQALGQGPQFIFQYYEEEERQRGNFPDRFSGHQFPNYSSELNVNALLLGDSALYLCASSYRVLSYEQYFGPGTRLTVT.

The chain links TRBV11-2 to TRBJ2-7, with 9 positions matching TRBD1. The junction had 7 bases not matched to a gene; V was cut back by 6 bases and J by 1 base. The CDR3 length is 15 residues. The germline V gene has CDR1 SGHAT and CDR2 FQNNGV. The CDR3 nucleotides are TGTGCCAGCAGAACCGGGACAGGGATTTCCTACGAGCAGTACTTC. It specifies CASRTGTGISYEQYF.

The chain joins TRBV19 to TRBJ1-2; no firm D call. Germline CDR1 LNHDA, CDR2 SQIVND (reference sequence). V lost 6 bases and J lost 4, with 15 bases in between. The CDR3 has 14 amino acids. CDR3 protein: CASSLDGAPYGYTF. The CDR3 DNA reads TGTGCCAGTAGCCTAGACGGAGCGCCCTATGGCTACACCTTC. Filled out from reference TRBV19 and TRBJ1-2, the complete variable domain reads DGGITQSPKYLFRKEGQNVTLSCEQNLNHDAMYWYRQDPGQGLRLIYYSQIVNDFQKGDIAEGYSVSREKKESFPLTVTSAQKNPTAFYLCASSLDGAPYGYTFGSGTRLTVV.

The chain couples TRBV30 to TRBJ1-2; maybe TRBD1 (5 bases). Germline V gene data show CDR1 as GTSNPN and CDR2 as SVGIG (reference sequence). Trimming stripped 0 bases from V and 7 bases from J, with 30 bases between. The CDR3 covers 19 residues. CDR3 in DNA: TGTGCCTGGAGTGTTAACATGTGGGGGGTAAGGGGTAACACCCGTGGCTACACCTTC. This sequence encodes CAWSVNMWGVRGNTRGYTF.

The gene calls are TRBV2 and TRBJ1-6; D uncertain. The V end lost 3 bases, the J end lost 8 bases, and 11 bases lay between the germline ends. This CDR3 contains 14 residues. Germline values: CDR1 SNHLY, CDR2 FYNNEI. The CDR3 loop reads CASSDGLGDSPLHF. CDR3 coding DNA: TGTGCCAGCAGTGATGGATTGGGAGATTCACCCCTCCACTTT. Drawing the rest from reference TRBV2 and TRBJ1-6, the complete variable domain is EPEVTQTPSHQVTQMGQEVILRCVPISNHLYFYWYRQILGQKVEFLVSFYNNEISEKSEIFDDQFSVERPDGSNFTLKIRSTKLEDSAMYFCASSDGLGDSPLHFGNGTRLTVT.

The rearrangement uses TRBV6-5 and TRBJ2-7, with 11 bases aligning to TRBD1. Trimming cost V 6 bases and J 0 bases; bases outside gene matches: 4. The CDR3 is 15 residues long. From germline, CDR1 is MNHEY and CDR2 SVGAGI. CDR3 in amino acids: CASSYGTGGSYEQYF. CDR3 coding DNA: TGTGCCAGCAGCTACGGGACAGGGGGCTCCTACGAGCAGTACTTC.

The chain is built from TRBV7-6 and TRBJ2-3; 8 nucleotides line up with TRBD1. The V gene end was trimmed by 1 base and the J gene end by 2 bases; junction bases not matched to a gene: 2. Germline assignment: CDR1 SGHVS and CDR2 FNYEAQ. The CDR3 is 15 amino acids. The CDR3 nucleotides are TGTGCCAGCAGCTTAGGGACAGGGATCACAGATACGCAGTATTTT. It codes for CASSLGTGITDTQYF. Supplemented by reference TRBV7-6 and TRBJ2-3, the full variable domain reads GAGVSQSPRYKVTKRGQDVALRCDPISGHVSLYWYRQALGQGPEFLTYFNYEAQQDKSGLPNDRFSAERPEGSISTLTIQRTEQRDSAMYRCASSLGTGITDTQYFGPGTRLTVL.

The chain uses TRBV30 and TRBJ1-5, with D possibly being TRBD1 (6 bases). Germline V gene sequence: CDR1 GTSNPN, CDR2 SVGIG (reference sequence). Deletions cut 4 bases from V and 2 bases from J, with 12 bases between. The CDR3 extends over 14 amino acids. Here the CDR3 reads CAWTKKGGNQPQHF. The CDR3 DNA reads TGTGCCTGGACCAAGAAGGGGGGCAATCAGCCCCAGCATTTT.

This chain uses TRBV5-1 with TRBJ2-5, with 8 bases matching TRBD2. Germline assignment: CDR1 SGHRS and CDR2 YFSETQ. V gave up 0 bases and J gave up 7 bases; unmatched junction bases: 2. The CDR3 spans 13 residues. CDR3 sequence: CASSLETSGTQYF. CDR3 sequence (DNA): TGCGCCAGCAGCTTGGAAACTAGCGGGACCCAGTACTTC.

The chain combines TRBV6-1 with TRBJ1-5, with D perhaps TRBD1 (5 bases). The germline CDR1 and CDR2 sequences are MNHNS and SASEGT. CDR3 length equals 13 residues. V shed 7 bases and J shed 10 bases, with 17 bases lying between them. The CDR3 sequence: CASTFVGGYPQHF. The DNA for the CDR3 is TGTGCCAGCACCTTCGTCGGGGGATATCCCCAGCATTTT.

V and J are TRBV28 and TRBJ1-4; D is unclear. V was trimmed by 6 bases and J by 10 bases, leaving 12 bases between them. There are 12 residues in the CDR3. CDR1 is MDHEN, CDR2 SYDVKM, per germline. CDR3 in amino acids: CASRIQRGKLFF. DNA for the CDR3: TGTGCCAGCAGGATACAGCGGGGAAAACTGTTTTTT.